This T cell receptor beta chain was retrieved from a study of blood T cell repertoires in COVID-19. Germline loops: CDR1 MDHEN, CDR2 SYDVKM. V was clipped by 1 base and J by 5 bases; unmatched bases: 6. This CDR3 spans 16 amino acids. Seattle enrolled patients during active infection and tracked them longitudinally. Per the original methods: Amplification of reference gene primers provided the estimated nucleated cell counts. Sequencing was performed with immunoSEQ multiplex PCR; in TCRdb, only in-frame clones are kept and a portion is missing. V, J and clone size derive from that table, while D and trimming were established from the DNA sequence. The sample records about 210,000 clones, under 90% being singletons.

The V call is TRBV28, the J call TRBJ2-3; 10 nucleotides line up with TRBD2. Sequencing used peripheral blood. The clonotype originates from a woman older than 75 with COVID-19, enrolled during active disease. The CDR3 coding sequence is TGTGCCAGCAGTTTATCCTCTAGCGGGGGAGGAGATACGCAGTATTTT. It translates to CASSLSSSGGGDTQYF. Based on the CDR3 plus reference TRBV28 and TRBJ2-3, the full variable domain is DVKVTQSSRYLVKRTGEKVFLECVQDMDHENMFWYRQDPGLGLRLIYFSYDVKMKEKGDIPEGYSVSREKKERFSLILESASTNQTSMYLCASSLSSSGGGDTQYFGPGTRLTVL.